Below are 29 T cell receptor beta chains sequenced from a single sample in a study of T cell responses to AZD1222 COVID-19 vaccine (dated by TCRdb to 2020 to 2023). The sample's time point label, decoded: baseline before first vaccination. Library prep was done by the immunoSEQ multiplex PCR assay. In TCRdb, the immuneACCESS table is reduced to in-frame sequences with V and J assigned. These tables do not hold every clone; where another copy was compared, an unresolved V gene accounts for under half, and the others remain unexplained. In all, the sample holds over 150,000 clones, and approximately 90% of those were seen once. The ten largest clonotypes hold 6.5% to 8.5% of the sample. Source: peripheral blood, taken on day 0 of AZD1222 vaccination. The receptors here all came from an adult in good health.

The chain is built from TRBV5-1 and TRBJ1-4; 8 nucleotides line up with TRBD1. The CDR3 extends over 15 amino acids. Unmatched junction bases numbered 9, after V lost 4 bases and J lost 7 bases. Germline V CDR1 and CDR2: SGHRS, YFSETQ. The DNA of the CDR3 is TGCGCCAGCAGCCCGCAGGGGGCGGTTGGTGAAAAACTGTTTTTT. It specifies CASSPQGAVGEKLFF.

This chain uses TRBV5-1 with TRBJ2-2; perhaps TRBD1 as D (6 bases). V was shortened by 0 bases and J by 8 bases, with 17 bases between the two germline ends. CDR3 length equals 16 residues. CDR1 SGHRS and CDR2 YFSETQ come from the germline V gene. The CDR3 coding sequence is TGCGCCAGCAGCTTGGTTGCAGGGGAATTCATTGGGGAGCTGTTTTTT. This codes for CASSLVAGEFIGELFF.

The V call is TRBV4-1, the J call TRBJ2-6, with D unclear. This CDR3 is built from 16 residues. V lost 3 bases and J lost 4, with 13 bases in between. Germline loops: CDR1 MGHRA, CDR2 YSYEKL. The CDR3 spells CASSQHSRAGANVLTF. The CDR3 DNA follows: TGCGCCAGCAGCCAGCACTCAAGGGCGGGGGCCAACGTCCTGACTTTC.

The chain recombines TRBV10-1 with TRBJ1-5, with TRBD1 identical over 7 bases. V lost 5 bases and J lost 0; bases outside the gene matches: 7. The V gene's germline CDR1 is WNHNN and CDR2 SYGVQD (reference sequence). The CDR3 consists of 16 residues. The CDR3 region is CASSLDRHNSNQPQHF. CDR3 DNA: TGCGCCAGCAGTTTGGACAGGCATAATAGCAATCAGCCCCAGCATTTT.

V is TRBV6-2 or TRBV6-3 and J is TRBJ2-7; D may match TRBD1 or TRBD2 (5 bases each). The CDR3 extends over 14 amino acids. V lost 6 bases to trimming and J lost 3 bases, with 15 bases between them. Germline CDR1 is MNHEY and CDR2 is SVGEGT. CDR3 nucleotides: TGTGCCAGCAGCGACCAGCGGACAAACTACGAGCAGTACGTC. As protein: CASSDQRTNYEQYV.

This chain connects TRBV7-8 to TRBJ2-7; D is perhaps TRBD1 or TRBD2 (6 bases each). V shed 0 bases and J shed 2 bases, with 17 bases lying between them. Germline V gene data show CDR1 as SGHVS and CDR2 as FQNEAQ. This CDR3 comprises 17 residues. The chain's CDR3 is CASSLAEGTMSTYEQYF. CDR3 DNA sequence: TGTGCCAGCAGCTTAGCGGAGGGGACAATGAGTACCTACGAGCAGTACTTC.

The gene calls are TRBV19 and TRBJ2-1; TRBD2 aligns across 10 bases. The V gene's germline CDR1 is LNHDA and CDR2 SQIVND (reference sequence). V dropped 3 bases and J dropped 2; count of bases not matched to a gene: 4. The CDR3 extends over 16 amino acids. The CDR3 loop reads CASSIGLAVAYNEQFF. DNA of the CDR3: TGTGCCAGTAGTATTGGACTAGCGGTAGCCTACAATGAGCAGTTCTTC.

V gene TRBV28 combines with J gene TRBJ1-6; no definite D call. The CDR3 contains 19 residues. Germline CDR1 and CDR2: MDHEN and SYDVKM. Trimming pared 4 bases from V and 6 bases from J, leaving 25 bases between. CDR3 sequence (DNA): TGTGCCAGCAGTTCACGACTATCCGATATAATTACCCTTAATTCACCCCTCCACTTT. It is translated as CASSSRLSDIITLNSPLHF.

The chain carries TRBV4-1 and TRBJ1-6, with 7 bases aligning to TRBD1. Germline CDR1 and CDR2: MGHRA and YSYEKL. The junction had 15 bases not matched to a gene; V was cut back by 4 bases and J by 0 bases. The CDR3 covers 20 residues. DNA for the CDR3: TGCGCCAGCAGCCCCCAGGGGGGTGGTGGGAGTTTCTCCTATAATTCACCCCTCCACTTT. It codes for CASSPQGGGGSFSYNSPLHF.

The rearrangement links TRBV11-3 to TRBJ2-2, with D perhaps TRBD1 or TRBD2 (7 bases each). V lost 5 bases, J lost 0 bases, and 16 bases lay in between. Germline V gene lookup returns CDR1 SGHNT and CDR2 YENEEA. This CDR3 region has 17 residues. The CDR3 DNA reads TGTGCCAGCAGCCAGGGGGGGAAACGCGCGAACACCGGGGAGCTGTTTTTT. Translation: CASSQGGKRANTGELFF.

The chain couples TRBV28 to TRBJ1-5; TRBD1 aligns across 10 bases. The CDR3 is made up of 14 amino acids. Germline loops: CDR1 MDHEN, CDR2 SYDVKM. V lost 8 bases and J lost 5; bases outside the gene matches: 6. CDR3 bases: TGTGCCAGCGCCCGGACAGGGGGTCATCAGCCCCAGCATTTT. This encodes CASARTGGHQPQHF.

The chain is built from TRBV6-6 and TRBJ1-5; 7 positions match TRBD1. Losses at the gene ends were 5 bases for V and 0 bases for J; bases not matched to a gene: 10. The CDR3 runs 17 residues. The germline CDR1 and CDR2 sequences are MNHNY and SVGAGI (reference sequence). CDR3: CASSPTSGQFSNQPQHF. CDR3 DNA sequence: TGTGCCAGCAGTCCGACCTCGGGACAGTTTAGCAATCAGCCCCAGCATTTT.

In nucleotides, the CDR3 is TGCGCCAGCAGCCGACTAGCGGGGGGGTACGAGCAGTACTTC. This codes for CASSRLAGGYEQYF. The chain joins TRBV4-3 to TRBJ2-7; the match to TRBD2 covers 14 bases. CDR1 LGHNA and CDR2 YSLEER come from the germline V gene. J gave up 4 bases and V 4 bases, and 0 bases lay outside the gene matches. This CDR3 has 14 residues.

The V gene is TRBV4-1, the J gene TRBJ2-7, with D possibly being TRBD1 (5 bases). V gave up 0 bases and J gave up 1 base, with 10 bases separating them. Germline V CDR1 and CDR2: MGHRA, YSYEKL. The CDR3 is 15 amino acids. The CDR3 protein is CASSQDPYRSYEQYV. DNA for the CDR3: TGCGCCAGCAGCCAAGATCCATACAGGTCCTACGAGCAGTACGTC.

The chain recombines TRBV27 with TRBJ1-4; a possible D gene is TRBD1 (6 bases). CDR1 is MNHEY, CDR2 SMNVEV, per germline (reference sequence). V lost 3 bases and J lost 7, with 18 bases in between. The CDR3 runs to 16 residues. CDR3 sequence: CASSLFRGPGGEKLFF. The CDR3 nucleotides are TGTGCCAGCAGTTTGTTCCGGGGGCCGGGGGGTGAAAAACTGTTTTTT.

Here the CDR3 reads CASSVAQVGTETQYF. The CDR3 coding sequence is TGTGCCAGCAGCGTAGCCCAGGTCGGTACGGAGACCCAGTACTTC. This sequence joins TRBV9 and TRBJ2-5; D uncertain. Between the trimmed V and J ends, which lost 0 bases and 5 bases, there was a span of 14 bases. Germline V gene data show CDR1 as SGDLS and CDR2 as YYNGEE. The CDR3 extends over 15 amino acids.

The genes are TRBV6-2 or TRBV6-3 and TRBJ1-1; D gene unclear. The CDR3 contains 15 residues. V dropped 6 bases and J dropped 0 bases, with 14 bases sitting between them. CDR1 MNHEY and CDR2 SVGEGT come from the germline V gene. CDR3 in amino acids: CASSPFRGMNTEAFF. In DNA form, the CDR3 reads TGTGCCAGCAGCCCCTTTCGGGGTATGAACACTGAAGCTTTCTTT.

The CDR3 loop is CASSDVEGWADTQYF. CDR3 nucleotide sequence: TGTGCCAGCAGTGATGTGGAGGGGTGGGCAGATACGCAGTATTTT. V is TRBV6-1 and J is TRBJ2-3, with D perhaps matching TRBD2 (6 bases). CDR1 and CDR2 from the germline V gene are MNHNS and SASEGT. Trimming removed 3 bases at V and 4 bases at J, with 14 bases between. The CDR3 is 15 amino acids.

The chain couples TRBV27 to TRBJ2-7; 8 nucleotides match TRBD2. With 6 bases clipped from V and 2 bases from J, the junction kept 6 bases outside the gene matches. Per germline, CDR1 MNHEY and CDR2 SMNVEV (reference sequence). The CDR3 loop spans 14 amino acids. CDR3 coding DNA: TGTGCCAGCAGCCCCGGGGGGGGTGCCTACGAGCAGTACTTC. Translated, it gives CASSPGGGAYEQYF.

The V call is TRBV6-5, the J call TRBJ1-5, with D unclear. The V end lost 10 bases, the J end lost 7 bases, and 17 bases lay between the germline ends. Germline V CDR1 and CDR2: MNHEY, SVGAGI. The CDR3 contains 13 residues. CDR3 DNA sequence: TGTGCCACTAGGTCACAAGGGAACCAGCCCCAGCATTTT. It specifies CATRSQGNQPQHF.

V and J are TRBV4-2 and TRBJ1-5; TRBD1 might be the D (5 bases). CDR3 size: 17 residues. The V end was cut by 0 bases, the J end by 2 bases, with 14 bases between. Germline assignment: CDR1 LGHNA and CDR2 YNFKEQ. The CDR3 loop reads CASSQESGLQGNQPQHF. The CDR3 DNA reads as TGTGCCAGCAGCCAAGAGTCGGGGCTTCAAGGCAATCAGCCCCAGCATTTT.

The chain has TRBV7-2 and TRBJ2-3, with TRBD1 matching 7 bases. This CDR3 has 16 amino acids. The V gene end was trimmed by 1 base and the J gene end by 0 bases; junction bases not matched to a gene: 4. Germline V gene data show CDR1 as SGHTA and CDR2 as FQGNSA. CDR3 bases: TGTGCCAGCAGCTTAGTGGCAGGGGGAAGCACAGATACGCAGTATTTT. Translated, it gives CASSLVAGGSTDTQYF.

The V and J genes are TRBV5-1 and TRBJ1-4, with unresolved D. CDR1 SGHRS and CDR2 YFSETQ come from the germline V gene. This CDR3 is 15 amino acids long. V lost 0 bases to trimming and J lost 7 bases, with 13 bases between them. CDR3 nucleotides: TGCGCCAGCAGCTTGGGCGGCAATACTGGTGAAAAACTGTTTTTT. This encodes CASSLGGNTGEKLFF.

This clone was counted once. V is TRBV2 and J is TRBJ1-4; 9 positions match TRBD1. Trimming took 5 bases from V and 5 from J; bases not matched to a gene: 0. Germline CDR1 reads SNHLY; CDR2 reads FYNNEI. The CDR3 has 13 residues. In DNA, the CDR3 is TGTGCCAGCAGTACAGGGGGCAATGAAAAACTGTTTTTT. Translation gives CASSTGGNEKLFF.

CDR3 amino acids: CAWSVGRTQKSGTEAFF. The CDR3 nucleotides are TGTGCCTGGAGTGTAGGCAGGACTCAGAAATCGGGCACTGAAGCTTTCTTT. The chain employs TRBV30 and TRBJ1-1; no firm D call. The CDR3 is made up of 17 amino acids. The germline gives CDR1 GTSNPN, CDR2 SVGIG (reference sequence). Trimming took off 0 bases at V and 4 bases at J, with 21 bases between the two ends.

The rearrangement joins TRBV6-5 to TRBJ1-2; D perhaps matches TRBD1 (6 bases). The CDR3 contains 14 residues. Germline assignment: CDR1 MNHEY and CDR2 SVGAGI. The ends were cut back, 8 bases at V and 7 bases at J, with 20 bases in the middle. The CDR3 spells CASGEAGARGGYTF. CDR3 in DNA: TGTGCCAGCGGAGAGGCAGGGGCCAGGGGTGGCTACACCTTC.

This sequence joins TRBV3-1 (or the pseudogene TRBV3-2) and TRBJ1-4, with TRBD1 identical over 9 bases. Germline V gene data show CDR1 as LGHDT and CDR2 as YNNKEL (reference sequence). The CDR3 length is 18 residues. J lost 2 bases, V lost 5 bases, and 12 bases had no gene match. The CDR3 loop is CASSNRDRAFFTNEKLFF. In nucleotides, the CDR3 is TGTGCCAGCAGCAACCGGGACAGGGCTTTTTTCACTAATGAAAAACTGTTTTTT.

The J gene is TRBJ2-5, the V gene TRBV7-9; 7 bases align to TRBD1. CDR1 is SEHNR, CDR2 FQNEAQ, per germline (reference sequence). The trim removed 3 bases at V and 4 bases at J, leaving 8 bases unmatched. CDR3 length equals 15 residues. The CDR3 DNA reads TGTGCCAGCAGCTTCGGTGACAGGGCATCAGAGACCCAGTACTTC. It is translated as CASSFGDRASETQYF.

A note on this clone: Sequence at one end of the junction differs from germline and may be a read error. The chain combines TRBV30 with TRBJ1-6; no clear D gene. This CDR3 is built from 14 residues. Germline CDR1 is GTSNPN and CDR2 is SVGIG (reference sequence). CDR3 sequence (DNA): TGTGCCTGGAAAGTGCTGTTTGGGGATTCCCCCCTCCACTTT. Translated, it gives CAWKVLFGDSPLHF.